This entry lists 27 T cell receptor beta chains sequenced from one sample in a study of blood T cell repertoires in COVID-19. TCRdb's table, derived via immunoSEQ multiplex PCR, lists solely in-frame clones and lacks some. The profile shows around 250,000 clones, around 87% of them singletons. The sequenced sample consisted of peripheral blood. These receptors were obtained from a woman in her 70s with active or convalescent COVID-19.

About this clone itself: Other DNA sequences in the sample encode the same CDR3. The rearrangement uses TRBV5-1 and TRBJ2-5; 7 bases are a match to TRBD1. CDR3 length equals 13 residues. V shed 4 bases and J 2 bases; nucleotides not matched to a gene: 2. Per germline, CDR1 SGHRS and CDR2 YFSETQ. This CDR3 reads CASSLQGQETQYF. In DNA, the CDR3 is TGCGCCAGCAGCCTACAGGGGCAAGAGACCCAGTACTTC.

In this sample, this clone turned up a few times. The junction departs from germline at one end; a sequencing error may be responsible. CDR3 residues: CANSFPPDTPNYGYTF. The CDR3 DNA follows: TGTGCCAACAGCTTCCCTCCTGACACCCCTAACTATGGCTACACCTTC. The rearrangement uses TRBV7-2 and TRBJ1-2; D remains ambiguous. Germline assignment: CDR1 SGHTA and CDR2 FQGNSA. The CDR3 has 16 residues.

V and J are TRBV9 and TRBJ2-1; 8 bases fit TRBD2. CDR1 is SGDLS and CDR2 is YYNGEE in the germline V gene. This CDR3 is built from 13 residues. The J segment lost 14 bases and the V segment lost 5 bases, leaving 12 bases of the junction unmatched. CDR3 protein: CASRDFAGGQEFF. DNA of the CDR3: TGTGCCAGCAGGGACTTCGCGGGGGGCCAGGAGTTCTTC.

The genes are TRBV12-3 or TRBV12-4 and TRBJ1-2; maybe TRBD1 (5 bases). The CDR3 totals 12 residues. The V and J ends lost 4 bases and 2 bases respectively, with 5 bases between them. The CDR3 region is CASSSGNYGYTF. The CDR3 DNA reads TGTGCCAGCAGTTCAGGGAACTATGGCTACACCTTC.

The rearrangement links TRBV7-9 to TRBJ2-1; TRBD2 is a possible D gene (5 bases). The CDR3 sequence is 15 residues long. Germline values: CDR1 SEHNR, CDR2 FQNEAQ (reference sequence). The V end lost 2 bases, the J end lost 6 bases, and 14 bases lay between the germline ends. The CDR3 loop is CASSLLARGPNEQFF. DNA for the CDR3: TGTGCCAGCAGCTTACTAGCCCGAGGCCCCAATGAGCAGTTCTTC.

This sequence joins TRBV27 and TRBJ2-2; unclear D gene. Germline loops: CDR1 MNHEY, CDR2 SMNVEV (reference sequence). CDR3 length: 14 amino acids. Trimming took off 4 bases at V and 5 bases at J, with 11 bases between the two ends. As DNA, the CDR3 is TGTGCCAGCAGTTCCCCCCCGAGAACCGGGGAGCTGTTTTTT. Translation: CASSSPPRTGELFF.

V usage is TRBV6-6 and J usage is TRBJ1-2; D call uncertain. From germline, CDR1 is MNHNY and CDR2 SVGAGI (reference sequence). CDR3 length: 18 residues. V was trimmed by 5 bases and J by 3 bases, leaving 25 bases between them. CDR3 loop: CASSPKRKGRDMYYGYTF. CDR3 DNA: TGTGCCAGCAGTCCAAAGAGAAAAGGCCGGGATATGTACTATGGCTACACCTTC.

V is TRBV5-4 and J is TRBJ1-5; TRBD1 might be the D (6 bases). This CDR3 contains 13 residues. V lost 0 bases and J lost 11, with 12 bases in between. Per germline, CDR1 SGHNT and CDR2 YYREEE (reference sequence). The CDR3 protein is CASSLGGGQTQHF. The CDR3, as DNA: TGTGCCAGCAGCTTGGGGGGGGGCCAAACCCAGCATTTT.

J is TRBJ1-5 and V is TRBV6-5; maybe TRBD1 (5 bases). The CDR3 is made up of 14 amino acids. The germline V gene has CDR1 MNHEY and CDR2 SVGAGI. V was cut by 6 bases and J by 6 bases, with 15 bases left in between. The CDR3, as DNA: TGTGCCAGCAGACTGCCTACAGGTGGTCAGCCCCAGCATTTT. Translation: CASRLPTGGQPQHF.

This chain links TRBV5-8 with TRBJ1-5; D possibly corresponds to TRBD1 (6 bases). This CDR3 is 15 amino acids long. Per germline, CDR1 SGHTS and CDR2 YDEGEE. Trimming left V 7 bases short and J 5 bases short, with 19 bases between. DNA of the CDR3: TGTGCCAGCGATAAATGGGGGCAGAGTTATCAGCCCCAGCATTTT. The encoded protein is CASDKWGQSYQPQHF.

V gene TRBV28 combines with J gene TRBJ2-3, with D maybe TRBD1 (6 bases). From germline, CDR1 is MDHEN and CDR2 SYDVKM. The CDR3 consists of 16 residues. Trimming left V 2 bases short and J 2 bases short, with 14 bases between. DNA for the CDR3: TGTGCCAGCAGTTTACAGGGGTTCTCTGTCACAGATACGCAGTATTTT. Protein: CASSLQGFSVTDTQYF.

CDR3 region: CASSESKTGPPNSPLHF. DNA of the CDR3: TGTGCCAGCAGTGAAAGTAAGACAGGTCCTCCCAATTCACCCCTCCACTTT. The chain recombines TRBV2 with TRBJ1-6; a weak D match, TRBD1 (6 bases). There are 17 residues in the CDR3. With 2 bases removed from V and 7 bases from J, the gap between germline ends came to 18 bases. Germline V gene sequence: CDR1 SNHLY, CDR2 FYNNEI.

J is TRBJ2-3 and V is TRBV24-1; 10 nucleotides line up with TRBD2. V trimming: 4 bases; J trimming: 4 bases; junction bases outside the gene matches: 7. The CDR3 is 16 residues long. CDR1 is KGHDR, CDR2 SFDVKD, per germline. The CDR3 DNA reads TGTGCCACCAGTGACCGTCTAGCGGGGGACCCAGATACGCAGTATTTT. Translated: CATSDRLAGDPDTQYF.

The chain employs TRBV19 and TRBJ1-1, with D possibly being TRBD1 (5 bases). Trimming shortened V by 5 bases and J by 5 bases, and 18 bases separated the two germline ends. Looked up from germline, CDR1 is LNHDA and CDR2 is SQIVND (reference sequence). The CDR3 runs 15 residues. The CDR3 bases are TGTGCCAGTAGTCCCACCCCAGGGATAGCAACTGAAGCTTTCTTT. It translates to CASSPTPGIATEAFF.

V is TRBV6-6 and J is TRBJ2-7, with 11 nucleotides matching TRBD1. J lost 5 bases, V lost 0 bases, and 3 bases had no gene match. In germline, CDR1 is MNHNY, CDR2 SVGAGI (reference sequence). This CDR3 is built from 15 residues. CDR3 DNA: TGTGCCAGCAGTTACTCCGGACAGGGGGCCGACGAGCAGTACTTC. Protein: CASSYSGQGADEQYF.

The chain joins TRBV15 to TRBJ2-5; possibly TRBD1 for D (5 bases). Deletions cut 0 bases from V and 6 bases from J, with 8 bases between. Germline V lookup: CDR1 LNHNV, CDR2 YYDKDF (reference sequence). The CDR3 is 13 residues long. CDR3 in DNA: TGTGCCACCAGCAGAGAGGGGCCTCAGACCCAGTACTTC. This sequence encodes CATSREGPQTQYF.

The chain joins TRBV10-1 to TRBJ1-1, with unresolved D. Trimming stripped 3 bases from V and 1 base from J, with 12 bases between. CDR1 is WNHNN and CDR2 is SYGVQD in the germline V gene (reference sequence). CDR3 size: 15 residues. The CDR3 DNA reads TGCGCCAGCAGTGATGGAACAGTTGAGAACACTGAAGCTTTCTTT. Encoded protein: CASSDGTVENTEAFF.

This chain uses TRBV3-1 (or the pseudogene TRBV3-2) with TRBJ1-1; no definite D call. The CDR3 is 15 amino acids. The V end was cut by 1 base, the J end by 0 bases, with 9 bases between. CDR1 is LGHDT, CDR2 YNNKEL, per germline (reference sequence). Written as DNA, the CDR3 is TGTGCCAGCAGCCAAGCTGGGCCCATGAACACTGAAGCTTTCTTT. Its translation is CASSQAGPMNTEAFF.

CDR3 amino acids: CATPGQGNSPLHF. In nucleotides, the CDR3 is TGTGCCACTCCGGGACAGGGGAATTCACCCCTCCACTTT. The genes are TRBV19 and TRBJ1-6, with 10 bases lining up with TRBD1. CDR3 length equals 13 residues. The J segment lost 7 bases and the V segment lost 10 bases, leaving 4 bases of the junction unmatched. Germline-derived CDR1 and CDR2 are LNHDA and SQIVND (reference sequence).

The V and J genes are TRBV5-1 and TRBJ2-1, with unresolved D. Trimming pared 0 bases from V and 8 bases from J, leaving 12 bases between. Germline V gene lookup returns CDR1 SGHRS and CDR2 YFSETQ. The CDR3 sequence is 14 residues long. The CDR3 reads CASSLAGLADEQFF. The CDR3 DNA sequence: TGCGCCAGCAGCTTGGCGGGTTTGGCAGATGAGCAGTTCTTC.

The V and J genes are TRBV5-1 and TRBJ1-1, with D possibly being TRBD1 (5 bases). The CDR3 consists of 14 residues. Trimming left V 3 bases short and J 0 bases short, with 9 bases between. Looked up from germline, CDR1 is SGHRS and CDR2 is YFSETQ. Here the CDR3 reads CASSYRGVNTEAFF. CDR3 coding DNA: TGCGCCAGCAGCTACCGGGGGGTGAACACTGAAGCTTTCTTT.

This rearrangement joins TRBV5-8 to TRBJ2-7; possible D gene TRBD2, 6 bases. CDR1 is SGHTS, CDR2 YDEGEE, per germline. V lost 3 bases to trimming and J lost 7 bases, with 14 bases between them. The CDR3 has 13 residues. The CDR3 DNA reads TGTGCCAGCAGCTCCCCGGGGGTATGGGAGCAGTACTTC. Amino acids: CASSSPGVWEQYF. Based on the CDR3 plus reference TRBV5-8 and TRBJ2-7, the full variable domain is EAGVTQSPTHLIKTRGQQATLRCSPISGHTSVYWYQQALGLGLQFLLWYDEGEERNRGNFPPRFSGRQFPNYSSELNVNALELEDSALYLCASSSPGVWEQYFGPGTRLTVT.

This rearrangement joins TRBV29-1 to TRBJ1-2; no reliable D call. Germline CDR1 SQVTM, CDR2 ANQGSEA. The CDR3 totals 11 residues. V was cut by 2 bases and J by 3 bases, with 4 bases left in between. The CDR3 protein is CSVESDYGYTF. Written as DNA, the CDR3 is TGCAGCGTTGAATCGGACTATGGCTACACCTTC.

The rearrangement links TRBV3-1 (or the pseudogene TRBV3-2) to TRBJ2-2; D gene ambiguous. The CDR3 covers 14 residues. Germline assignment: CDR1 LGHDT and CDR2 YNNKEL (reference sequence). V gave up 0 bases and J gave up 6 bases, with 8 bases separating them. CDR3 coding DNA: TGTGCCAGCAGCCAAGAGACATTAGCCGGGGAGCTGTTTTTT. It is translated as CASSQETLAGELFF.

The V and J genes are TRBV18 and TRBJ1-1; D is possibly TRBD1 (5 bases). The germline CDR1 and CDR2 sequences are KGHSH and LQKENI. The CDR3 is 17 amino acids. V shed 2 bases and J shed 1 base, with 17 bases lying between them. The CDR3 sequence: CASSPSIVGRGNTEAFF. CDR3 coding DNA: TGTGCCAGCTCACCAAGTATAGTAGGGAGGGGGAACACTGAAGCTTTCTTT.

The CDR3 sequence is CASGGTSGEDTQYF. DNA for the CDR3: TGTGCTAGTGGTGGGACTAGCGGGGAAGATACGCAGTATTTT. V usage is TRBV12-5 and J usage is TRBJ2-3, with TRBD2 identical over 13 bases. There are 14 residues in the CDR3. J gave up 5 bases and V 5 bases, and 1 base lay outside the gene matches. Germline V lookup: CDR1 LGHNT, CDR2 FRNRAP.

The chain carries TRBV12-5 and TRBJ1-2; perhaps TRBD1 as D (5 bases). Germline CDR1 is LGHNT and CDR2 is FRNRAP. Between the trimmed V and J ends, which lost 6 bases and 4 bases, there was a span of 9 bases. CDR3 length: 12 residues. CDR3 bases: TGTGCTAGTGGGGGACTGCTCTATGGCTACACCTTC. It codes for CASGGLLYGYTF.